This T cell receptor beta chain was sequenced for a study of T cells after yellow fever vaccination. This CDR3 comprises 16 residues. J was trimmed by 4 bases and V by 4 bases; bases with no gene match: 10. Per the germline V gene, CDR1 is MNHNY and CDR2 is SVGAGI (reference sequence). Study-level findings and limits: Relatively few clonotypes were ones that appeared in both CD4 and CD8 compartments.

A remark on this clonotype: Its antigen is still unknown.

Template-switching 5'RACE yielded the TCR cDNA; a universal primer site and UMIs were added in the process. TCRdb independently ran MiXCR on the 5' RACE reads; one entry per CDR3 protein. The top ten hold under 30% of the sample, which has over 250,000 distinct CDR3 sequences, about 4% seen once. The V and J genes are TRBV6-6 and TRBJ2-3; TRBD2 agrees at 8 bases. This clonotype originated in a man younger than 35 who received the YFV17D yellow fever vaccine. The specimen comprised PBMCs, sampled 5 days after the yellow fever booster vaccination. The CDR3 is CASSSPPAGVADTQYF. CDR3 in DNA: TGTGCCAGCAGTTCCCCCCCAGCGGGGGTAGCAGATACGCAGTATTTT.